This is a list of T cell receptor beta chains from one sample in a study of cytomegalovirus exposure and HLA in healthy donors. Only in-frame clones appear in the TCRdb table, and some are missing; sequencing was by immunoSEQ multiplex PCR. The sample holds 100,000 or so clones; 76% are singletons and the top ten take about 7.5%. What was sequenced was PBMCs. Every receptor here comes from a man aged 35-49 years in good health and CMV-seropositive. The CDR3 runs from the conserved cysteine through the conserved F or W. Each record gives: D gene, clone size, J gene, V gene, CDR3 DNA, CDR3 protein. D genes are given only for firm matches. Where a row states a size, it is once, few, many or the class of an expanded clone; other rows omit it.

>NA|NA|TRBJ1-5|TRBV30
TGTGCCTGGAGTGAGGCAGGGGATCAGCCCCAGCATTTT
CAWSEAGDQPQHF
>NA|once|TRBJ1-2|TRBV6-1
TGTGCCAGCAGTACCCAAGGTCCAGGGCCTGGCTACACCTTC
CASSTQGPGPGYTF
>NA|NA|TRBJ2-1|TRBV10-3
TGTGCCATCAGTGCCCCTTCGAGGGTTGAGCAGTTCTTC
CAISAPSRVEQFF
>NA|NA|TRBJ2-3|TRBV2
TGTGCCAGCAGTGAAGCTGGGGGGACAGATACGCAGTATTTT
CASSEAGGTDTQYF
>TRBD1|NA|TRBJ1-3|TRBV6-1
TGTGCCAGCAGGGACCGGACAGGGAGAAACACCATATATTTT
CASRDRTGRNTIYF
>NA|few|TRBJ2-2|TRBV7-2
TGTGCCAGCAGCTTACGGTTGGGGAGTGCGAACACCGGGGAGCTGTTTTTT
CASSLRLGSANTGELFF
>NA|NA|TRBJ2-5|TRBV5-1
TGCGCCAGCAGCTTGACGGCAGGGCAAGAGACCCAGTACTTC
CASSLTAGQETQYF
>TRBD2|few|TRBJ2-2|TRBV12-5
TGTGCTAGTGGTTGGCGGGGGGAGCGTATAAACACCGGGGAGCTGTTTTTT
CASGWRGERINTGELFF
>TRBD1|medium-sized|TRBJ2-1|TRBV6-6
TGTGCCAGCAGTCCCGGGACAGGGGTGTCCTACAATGAGCAGTTCTTC
CASSPGTGVSYNEQFF
>TRBD2|NA|TRBJ2-3|TRBV7-2
TGTGCCAGCAGAACTAGCGGGGGGCCAGATACGCAGTATTTT
CASRTSGGPDTQYF
>TRBD1|NA|TRBJ2-1|TRBV5-1
TGCGCCAGCACCCGCTTAGCCACAGGGGATGGCGCGAATGAGCAGTTCTTC
CASTRLATGDGANEQFF
>NA|NA|TRBJ1-1|TRBV6-5
TGTGCCAGCAGCTTTACAGGGATGAACACTGAAGCTTTCTTT
CASSFTGMNTEAFF
>NA|NA|TRBJ1-1|TRBV7-8
TGTGCCAGCAGCTTCCCCGGACTTATCCGAGGGAACACTGAAGCTTTCTTT
CASSFPGLIRGNTEAFF
>NA|NA|TRBJ1-2|TRBV14
TGTGCCAGCAGCCAAGGGACTACGTATGGCTACACCTTC
CASSQGTTYGYTF
>TRBD2|few|TRBJ2-1|TRBV7-3
TGTGCCAGCAGCTTCACCGGAGCGGGAGGGCAGTTCTTC
CASSFTGAGGQFF
>NA|few|TRBJ1-1|TRBV25-1
TGTGCCAGCAGTCTCACAGGGCACAACACTGAAGCTTTCTTT
CASSLTGHNTEAFF
>NA|once|TRBJ2-3|TRBV7-3
TGTGCCAGCAGCGTGACAGGGACTGGTGGCACAGATACGCAGTATTTT
CASSVTGTGGTDTQYF
>NA|NA|TRBJ1-5|TRBV2
TGTGCCAGCAGTCTACGGGGGGGGAGCAATCAGCCCCAGCATTTT
CASSLRGGSNQPQHF
>NA|NA|TRBJ2-3|TRBV7-3
TGTGCCAGCAGCCCTTGGGGGATGGGGACTGCAGATACGCAGTATTTT
CASSPWGMGTADTQYF
>NA|NA|TRBJ1-1|TRBV6-1
TGTGCCAGCAGTTCTACAGATTACACTGAAGCTTTCTTT
CASSSTDYTEAFF
>NA|few|TRBJ2-7|TRBV9
TGTGCCAGCAGCGCCCTAGCACAGGGTGCGCACGAGCAGTACTTC
CASSALAQGAHEQYF
>TRBD2|NA|TRBJ2-3|TRBV28
TGTGCCAGCAGTCGTGCGGGAGGTCGGGATACGCAGTATTTT
CASSRAGGRDTQYF
>NA|NA|TRBJ2-2|TRBV6-5
TGTGCCAGCAGTCCTGAGGGCCGAACCTCTGGGGAGCTGTTTTTT
CASSPEGRTSGELFF
>NA|NA|TRBJ2-5|TRBV28
TGTGCCAGCAGTTTATCGGTGTACCAAGAGACCCAGTACTTC
CASSLSVYQETQYF
>TRBD2|NA|TRBJ2-1|TRBV4-3
TGCGCCAGCAGCCAATCACTAGCGGGAAGCTCCTACAATGAGCAGTTCTTC
CASSQSLAGSSYNEQFF
>TRBD1|NA|TRBJ1-5|TRBV7-9
TGTGCATTTAGGGGGCACCGCAATCAGCCCCAGCATTTT
CAFRGHRNQPQHF
>TRBD2|NA|TRBJ2-3|TRBV11-3
TGTGCCAGCAGCCCTAGCGGGGGGGCGACAGATACGCAGTATTTT
CASSPSGGATDTQYF
>NA|few|TRBJ2-7|TRBV28
TGTGCCAGCAGGGGAAGGACAGGGAGGGTCGAGCAGTACTTC
CASRGRTGRVEQYF
>NA|once|TRBJ1-6|TRBV4-3
TGCGCCAGCAGCCAAGATGGAGGTTCTAATTCACCCCTCCACTTT
CASSQDGGSNSPLHF
>NA|NA|TRBJ2-1|TRBV7-3
TGTGCCAGCAGCTTCAAAGGGGACATTAGCTCCTACAATGAGCAGTTCTTC
CASSFKGDISSYNEQFF
>NA|few|TRBJ2-1|TRBV27
TGTGCCAGCAGTTTAAGGGGGGGCGGGCTTACCTACAATGAGCAGTTCTTC
CASSLRGGGLTYNEQFF
>TRBD1|NA|TRBJ2-4|TRBV13
TGTGCCAGCAGCCGAGGGGACAGGGGAAACATTCAGTACTTC
CASSRGDRGNIQYF
>TRBD1|NA|TRBJ1-2|TRBV7-9
TGTGCCAGCCGCGTTCTGGGACAGACTGAACTAGTTAACTATGGCTACACCTTC
CASRVLGQTELVNYGYTF
>NA|NA|TRBJ2-2|TRBV4-3
TGCGCCAGCAGCCAAGATATCCAGGGGGAGCTGTTTTTT
CASSQDIQGELFF
>NA|NA|TRBJ1-2|TRBV4-1
TGCGCCAGCAGCCAAGCAACCGGGACTCGGGACTATGGCTACACCTTC
CASSQATGTRDYGYTF
>TRBD2|NA|TRBJ2-3|TRBV7-3
TGTGCCAGCAGCCAAAGCGGGAGAGATACGCAGTATTTT
CASSQSGRDTQYF
>NA|NA|TRBJ1-5|TRBV7-9
TGTGCCAGCAGCTCGACAGGCGACAATCAGCCCCAGCATTTT
CASSSTGDNQPQHF
>NA|NA|TRBJ2-7|TRBV6-1
TGTGCCAGCAGTGAAGAAAGGGGAGGAACCTACGAGCAGTACTTC
CASSEERGGTYEQYF
>NA|NA|TRBJ2-7|TRBV9
TGTGCCAGCGGCCGCTCAGGGGCCTACGAGCAGTACTTC
CASGRSGAYEQYF
>NA|NA|TRBJ2-2|TRBV7-3
TGTGCCAGCAGCTTGACCCGGGGCGGGGAGCTGTTTTTT
CASSLTRGGELFF
>NA|NA|TRBJ2-1|TRBV27
TGTGCCAGCAGTTTTCAAGGGGACTGGAATGAGCAGTTCTTC
CASSFQGDWNEQFF
>TRBD2|NA|TRBJ2-7|TRBV28
TGTGCCAGCAGTTTGGGACTAGCGGGGGAGCAGTACTTC
CASSLGLAGEQYF
>TRBD1|NA|TRBJ1-1|TRBV15
TGTGCCACCAGCCCCCGGACAGGGAAGAACACTGAAGCTTTCTTT
CATSPRTGKNTEAFF
>TRBD2|few|TRBJ2-3|TRBV7-6
TGTGCCAGCAGCCCTAAACTAGCGGGGGGTTCTAGCACAGATACGCAGTATTTT
CASSPKLAGGSSTDTQYF
>NA|NA|TRBJ2-2|TRBV10-1
TGCGCCAGCAGTGATGAGAGGTGGAAGAACGGGGAGCTGTTTTTT
CASSDERWKNGELFF
>TRBD2|few|TRBJ2-7|TRBV11-3
TGTGCCAGCAGCTTCCGTAGCGGGAATCAAGAAGAGCAGTACTTC
CASSFRSGNQEEQYF
>TRBD1|NA|TRBJ1-2|TRBV30
TGTGCCTGGAGGTCAGGGGGCAATTATGGCTACACCTTC
CAWRSGGNYGYTF
>TRBD2|NA|TRBJ2-4|TRBV28
TGTGCCACCAGCCTAGCGGGGGACCCTTTAGCCAAAAACATTCAGTACTTC
CATSLAGDPLAKNIQYF
>TRBD2|NA|TRBJ2-1|TRBV5-5
TGTGCCAGCAGCTTGGGAGCGGGGGCCGAGGAGCAGTTCTTC
CASSLGAGAEEQFF
>TRBD2|NA|TRBJ2-2|TRBV2
TGTGCCAGCAGTGCAGGTTGGCTAGCGGGGGACACCGGGGAGCTGTTTTTT
CASSAGWLAGDTGELFF
>TRBD1|NA|TRBJ1-4|TRBV28
TGTGCCAGCAGTTTGACAGGGGATGAAAAACTGTTTTTT
CASSLTGDEKLFF
>TRBD2|once|TRBJ2-2|TRBV6-9
TGTGCCAGCCTCTACGGACTAGCGGGATGGAACACCGGGGAGCTGTTTTTT
CASLYGLAGWNTGELFF
>TRBD1|NA|TRBJ2-7|TRBV19
TGTGCCAGTAGGATCGCCGGGACAGGGGCCTCCTACGAGCAGTACTTC
CASRIAGTGASYEQYF
>TRBD1|NA|TRBJ2-7|TRBV29-1
TGCAGCGTGAAACCGGGACAGGGGACCTACGAGCAGTACTTC
CSVKPGQGTYEQYF
>TRBD1|NA|TRBJ1-3|TRBV15
TGTGCCACCTCTCGACAGGGGATAGATGGAAACACCATATATTTT
CATSRQGIDGNTIYF
>NA|NA|TRBJ1-6|TRBV28
TGTGCCAGCACCACCCCCCGGGGAGTGGGTTCACCCCTCCACTTT
CASTTPRGVGSPLHF
>TRBD2|NA|TRBJ2-7|TRBV18
TGTGCCAGCTCACCCAGACTAGCGGGGGTGTACGAGCAGTACTTC
CASSPRLAGVYEQYF